The rows below give T cell receptor beta chains drawn from one sample of a study of Tregs in tolerant kidney transplant recipients. Data came from immunoSEQ multiplex PCR; TCRdb stores just in-frame clones and leaves some out. The data show 50,000 to 55,000 clones, roughly nine tenths seen once. Sequences were derived from CD8+ T cells from blood (PBMCs), sampled 24 months after the transplant. These receptors originate from a human patient who received a combined kidney and bone marrow transplant. Some T cells may arise from the graft donor. Both conserved end residues are part of each CDR3. A D gene is named only where the DNA matches it firmly. Size is stated for part of the rows, as once, few or many counts, or as a class when the clone is expanded.

.	TRBV4-1	.	TRBJ1-1	CASSHQEGATEAFF	TGCGCCAGCAGCCACCAAGAGGGCGCCACTGAAGCTTTCTTT
.	TRBV30	.	TRBJ2-7	CAWGSKVRYEQYF	TGTGCCTGGGGTAGTAAGGTGCGGTACGAGCAGTACTTC
once	TRBV4-2	TRBD1	TRBJ1-3	CASSHGTGGSGNTIYF	TGTGCCAGCAGCCACGGGACAGGGGGCTCTGGAAACACCATATATTTT
.	TRBV13	.	TRBJ2-1	CASSLGLGGDEQFF	TGTGCCAGCAGCTTAGGGTTGGGGGGTGATGAGCAGTTCTTC
.	TRBV19	TRBD1	TRBJ2-6	CASSKQGFSSGANVLTF	TGTGCCAGTAGCAAACAGGGGTTCTCCTCTGGGGCCAACGTCCTGACTTTC
.	TRBV11-3	.	TRBJ2-7	CASSTVNEQYF	TGTGCCAGCAGCACAGTAAACGAGCAGTACTTC
once	TRBV6-1	.	TRBJ2-7	CASSTSSGIYYEQYF	TGTGCCAGCAGTACTTCTTCGGGAATTTACTACGAGCAGTACTTC
once	TRBV5-6	TRBD1	TRBJ2-1	CASSPAPGQGRGEQFF	TGTGCCAGCAGCCCCGCCCCGGGACAGGGCAGAGGTGAGCAGTTCTTC
.	TRBV5-1	.	TRBJ1-2	CASSFYGDSFYGYTF	TGCGCCAGCAGCTTTTACGGGGACTCATTCTATGGCTACACCTTC
.	TRBV7-9	.	TRBJ1-6	CASSFEAQISPLHF	TGTGCCAGCAGCTTCGAGGCCCAAATTTCACCCCTCCACTTT
.	TRBV27	.	TRBJ2-7	CASSQDRNYEQYF	TGTGCCAGCAGCCAAGACAGGAACTACGAGCAGTACTTC
.	TRBV13	TRBD1	TRBJ2-7	CASSSGQGDSLHF	TGTGCCAGCAGCTCGGGACAGGGGGACTCTTTACACTTC
.	TRBV6-1	TRBD1	TRBJ2-7	CASMSLGQGTYEQYF	TGTGCCAGCATGTCCTTGGGACAGGGCACCTACGAGCAGTACTTC
.	TRBV9	TRBD2	TRBJ2-7	CASSANGGGGLTYEQYF	TGTGCCAGCAGCGCCAACGGGGGCGGGGGGCTGACCTACGAGCAGTACTTC